The present entry profiles one T cell receptor (beta chain) with its context. Its antigen is not known. These data come from a study of cytomegalovirus exposure and HLA in healthy donors. Study-level findings and limits: Reportedly, diagnosis of cytomegalovirus status by the classifier showed high specificity and sensitivity. Some public TCRs appeared in many individuals, while most sequences were rare. The TCR clusters that emerged in the first cohort tended, a later analysis found, to co-occur in the approximately 130 validation repertoires. The listing of approximately 160 TCR beta chains classed them as cytomegalovirus-associated.

The germline V gene encodes CDR1 LNHNV and CDR2 YYDKDF (reference sequence). V was cut by 6 bases and J by 0 bases, with 15 bases left in between. The CDR3 sequence is 16 residues long. The assay was immunoSEQ multiplex PCR, and TCRdb's table has in-frame clones only and misses some. Seen here are about 200,000 clones, about three quarters observed once, and the top ten hold about 1.2%. This sequence originates from a woman aged 25 to 39 in good health and CMV-seronegative. The chain combines TRBV15 with TRBJ1-5; D might be TRBD1 (6 bases). Sequenced: PBMCs. The CDR3 loop is CATRKGGGDSNQPQHF. For the CDR3, the DNA is TGTGCCACCAGGAAGGGGGGAGGGGATAGCAATCAGCCCCAGCATTTT.